Below, 32 T cell receptor beta chains from the same sample are listed, as sequenced in a study of T-cell reconstitution after alpha-beta-depleted transplantation in children. The library targeted TCRbeta and was prepared with unique molecular identifiers. TCRdb re-called the PCR reads with MiXCR, one entry per CDR3 protein. The table records about 610,000 distinct CDR3 sequences, 8% to 11% of them present only once. This specimen consisted of PBMCs from the stem cell graft donor, obtained from the stem cell graft. These receptors all stem from a human donor who donated a stem cell graft to a child with acute myeloid leukemia.

This clonotype came up many times. The CDR3 bases are TGCGCCAGCAGCCAAGATTATCCTAGCCTGGATGAGCAGTTCTTC. Amino acids: CASSQDYPSLDEQFF. The V and J genes are TRBV4-3 and TRBJ2-1, with D perhaps TRBD2 (5 bases). Germline-derived CDR1 and CDR2 are LGHNA and YSLEER. The CDR3 sequence is 15 residues long. The V and J ends lost 0 bases and 8 bases respectively, with 14 bases between them.

This clonotype turned up a few times. V and J are TRBV5-1 and TRBJ2-2, with D perhaps being TRBD1 or TRBD2 (5 bases each). In germline, CDR1 is SGHRS, CDR2 YFSETQ. The CDR3 has 15 residues. V was trimmed by 1 base and J by 6 bases, leaving 13 bases between them. DNA of the CDR3: TGCGCCAGCAGCTTGAGAGGGCAGGGTCCCGGGGAGCTGTTTTTT. Its protein is CASSLRGQGPGELFF.

The table lists this clonotype with many counts. The chain combines TRBV29-1 with TRBJ2-1, with 9 bases aligning to TRBD2. This CDR3 is 12 amino acids long. CDR1 SQVTM and CDR2 ANQGSEA come from the germline V gene. J was trimmed by 9 bases and V by 3 bases; bases with no gene match: 3. CDR3 nucleotides: TGCAGCGTTGAGCGGGAGGGCGGTGAGCAGTTCTTC. It yields the protein CSVEREGGEQFF.

This clonotype has just a few counts. The CDR3 DNA reads as TGTGCCACTAGTGGACTATCGTATTCCTACGAGCAGTACTTC. It encodes CATSGLSYSYEQYF. The chain links TRBV28 to TRBJ2-7; a possible D gene is TRBD2 (6 bases). Germline CDR1 reads MDHEN; CDR2 reads SYDVKM. The CDR3 extends over 14 amino acids. Trimming pared 10 bases from V and 1 base from J, leaving 17 bases between.

This clonotype was picked up a small number of times. This chain connects TRBV12-3 or TRBV12-4 to TRBJ2-3, with D tentatively TRBD1 (7 bases). This CDR3 contains 14 residues. Trimming took 11 bases from V and 0 from J, leaving 15 bases between them. In nucleotides, the CDR3 is TGTGCCGCCGGCGGGGACAGCAGCACAGATACGCAGTATTTT. This codes for CAAGGDSSTDTQYF.

To note about this clonotype: One end of the junction fails to match germline, which may point to a read error. The V gene is TRBV7-6, the J gene TRBJ2-7; 7 nucleotides agree with TRBD1. CDR1 SGHVS and CDR2 FNYEAQ come from the germline V gene. This CDR3 has 16 amino acids. CDR3 sequence (DNA): TGTGCCAGCAGCTTAGAGGCAGGACAGGCCTCCGACGAGCAGTACTTC. This encodes CASSLEAGQASDEQYF. Full variable domain (outside the CDR3, taken from reference TRBV7-6 and TRBJ2-7): GAGVSQSPRYKVTKRGQDVALRCDPISGHVSLYWYRQALGQGPEFLTYFNYEAQQDKSGLPNDRFSAERPEGSISTLTIQRTEQRDSAMYRCASSLEAGQASDEQYFGPGTRLTVT.

This clonotype was seen repeatedly, ten times or more. The chain is built from TRBV5-1 and TRBJ2-2, with 11 bases aligning to TRBD1. Trimming took 0 bases from V and 6 from J; bases not matched to a gene: 1. This CDR3 is built from 15 residues. CDR1 SGHRS and CDR2 YFSETQ come from the germline V gene. As DNA, the CDR3 is TGCGCCAGCAGCTTGGAGGGACAGGGGGCCGGGGAGCTGTTTTTT. Amino acids: CASSLEGQGAGELFF.

This clonotype has ten or more counts. The chain has TRBV12-3 or TRBV12-4 and TRBJ1-1, with D tentatively TRBD1 (5 bases). The CDR3 extends over 14 amino acids. V was shortened by 8 bases and J by 4 bases, with 17 bases between the two germline ends. CDR3 DNA sequence: TGTGCCAGCCTTGGCAGGGTAGGGGTCACTGAAGCTTTCTTT. This gives the protein CASLGRVGVTEAFF.

This clonotype was seen only a few times. The V call is TRBV15, the J call TRBJ2-5; either TRBD1 or TRBD2 may supply D (5 bases each). Germline loops: CDR1 LNHNV, CDR2 YYDKDF (reference sequence). The V end lost 4 bases, the J end lost 2 bases, and 11 bases lay between the germline ends. The CDR3 loop spans 14 amino acids. CDR3 protein: CATSKAGAQETQYF. For the CDR3, the DNA is TGTGCCACCAGCAAGGCCGGGGCACAAGAGACCCAGTACTTC.

This clonotype occurred a few times. The J gene is TRBJ1-1, the V gene TRBV12-3 or TRBV12-4; 9 nucleotides line up with TRBD1. The CDR3 spans 14 residues. The trim removed 5 bases at V and 5 bases at J, leaving 6 bases unmatched. CDR3 amino acids: CASSITGGGTEAFF. The CDR3 nucleotides are TGTGCCAGCAGTATTACAGGGGGCGGAACTGAAGCTTTCTTT.

Many counts were recorded for this clonotype. The chain carries TRBV4-2 and TRBJ2-7, with 14 positions matching TRBD2. Looked up from germline, CDR1 is LGHNA and CDR2 is YNFKEQ. The length of the CDR3 is 17 residues. V shed 2 bases, J shed 3 bases, and the junction held 6 bases outside the gene matches. CDR3 residues: CASSQITGTSGSYEQYF. The CDR3 DNA follows: TGTGCCAGCAGCCAAATTACTGGGACTAGCGGGAGCTACGAGCAGTACTTC.

The chain uses TRBV11-2 and TRBJ2-3, with a tentative D call TRBD1 (6 bases). The V and J ends lost 5 bases and 6 bases respectively, with 15 bases between them. The V gene's germline CDR1 is SGHAT and CDR2 FQNNGV. The CDR3 extends over 14 amino acids. For the CDR3, the DNA is TGTGCCAGCAGCCCCAAGGGGGTCAGGGATACGCAGTATTTT. Residues: CASSPKGVRDTQYF.

V and J are TRBV6-1 and TRBJ2-7, with 12 bases matching TRBD2. The CDR3 is 15 residues long. In germline, CDR1 is MNHNS, CDR2 SASEGT. V lost 3 bases and J lost 4; bases outside the gene matches: 4. The CDR3 here is CASSETSGSLYEQYF. CDR3 DNA: TGTGCCAGCAGTGAGACTAGCGGGAGTCTATACGAGCAGTACTTC.

This clonotype was detected a few times. The chain has TRBV6-4 and TRBJ2-1; D is unclear. Germline lookup yields CDR1 MRHNA and CDR2 SNTAGT. The CDR3 runs to 15 residues. Between the trimmed V and J ends, which lost 5 bases and 6 bases, there was a span of 17 bases. CDR3 sequence reads: CASSPRRRAANEQFF. CDR3 in DNA: TGTGCCAGCAGTCCTCGGCGCCGCGCGGCCAATGAGCAGTTCTTC.

This clonotype has only a few counts. The rearrangement joins TRBV7-8 to TRBJ2-1, with a tentative D call TRBD2 (6 bases). V was pared by 0 bases and J by 9 bases, with 9 bases between. Germline V CDR1 and CDR2: SGHVS, FQNEAQ. This CDR3 comprises 13 residues. For the CDR3, the DNA is TGTGCCAGCAGCTTAGCGCTTAGCGGTGAGCAGTTCTTC. Its protein is CASSLALSGEQFF.

This clonotype was found a few times. The rearrangement uses TRBV5-1 and TRBJ2-5, with 10 positions matching TRBD1. The CDR3 extends over 14 amino acids. CDR1 and CDR2 (germline): SGHRS, YFSETQ. The J segment lost 5 bases and the V segment lost 4 bases, leaving 5 bases of the junction unmatched. This CDR3 is CASSVRQGAETQYF. As DNA, the CDR3 is TGCGCCAGCAGCGTGCGACAGGGGGCTGAGACCCAGTACTTC.

This clonotype was seen repeatedly, ten times or more. The chain carries TRBV6-4 and TRBJ2-6; the D gene is possibly TRBD1 (6 bases). In germline, CDR1 is MRHNA, CDR2 SNTAGT. This CDR3 spans 13 amino acids. V dropped 6 bases and J dropped 7 bases, with 10 bases sitting between them. The CDR3 sequence is CASRGATANVLTF. The DNA for the CDR3 is TGTGCCAGCAGGGGGGCTACAGCCAACGTCCTGACTTTC.

As DNA, the CDR3 is TGTGCCAGCAGTTTTACCGGGACGGGGACCTCTGGGGCCAACGTCCTGACTTTC. Protein sequence: CASSFTGTGTSGANVLTF. The chain is built from TRBV6-5 and TRBJ2-6; tentatively, D is TRBD1 or TRBD2 (5 bases each). CDR3 length equals 18 residues. Trimming shortened V by 4 bases and J by 0 bases, and 16 bases separated the two germline ends. The germline V gene encodes CDR1 MNHEY and CDR2 SVGAGI.

This clonotype was seen ten or more times. The V and J genes are TRBV6-4 and TRBJ2-4, with 7 bases lining up with TRBD1. J was trimmed by 2 bases and V by 9 bases; bases with no gene match: 10. Germline loops: CDR1 MRHNA, CDR2 SNTAGT. The CDR3 totals 15 residues. The CDR3 region has the DNA TGTGCCAGTTTTACAGGGGTTAGAACCAAAAACATTCAGTACTTC. Translating gives CASFTGVRTKNIQYF.

The chain recombines TRBV2 with TRBJ1-1; D not certain. The germline V gene has CDR1 SNHLY and CDR2 FYNNEI. This CDR3 is 17 amino acids long. Trimming cost V 3 bases and J 0 bases, with 17 bases left between them. Written as DNA, the CDR3 is TGTGCCAGCAGTGACCCCGGGGAGGGAGGGATGAACACTGAAGCTTTCTTT. It translates to CASSDPGEGGMNTEAFF.

This clonotype was detected only a few times. V and J are TRBV12-3 or TRBV12-4 and TRBJ2-2, with TRBD1 identical over 7 bases. V was pared by 4 bases and J by 1 base, with 9 bases of the junction left unmatched. This CDR3 is built from 17 residues. CDR3 DNA sequence: TGTGCCAGCAGTTCCCAGTCCGGGACAGTGAACACCGGGGAGCTGTTTTTT. Protein sequence: CASSSQSGTVNTGELFF.

This clonotype was detected a few times. This chain joins TRBV27 and TRBJ2-7, with 11 bases lining up with TRBD2. The V gene's germline CDR1 is MNHEY and CDR2 SMNVEV (reference sequence). The V segment lost 6 bases and the J segment 4 bases; nucleotides outside the gene matches: 5. The CDR3 runs 14 residues. Here the CDR3 DNA reads TGTGCCAGCAGATTAGCGGGAGGGAGGTACGAGCAGTACTTC. Translated: CASRLAGGRYEQYF.

The chain links TRBV5-1 to TRBJ2-7; 12 positions match TRBD2. CDR3 size: 17 residues. Per the germline V gene, CDR1 is SGHRS and CDR2 is YFSETQ. V dropped 2 bases and J dropped 7; count of bases not matched to a gene: 13. CDR3 protein: CASSFLLAGGPTGEQYF. The CDR3 bases are TGCGCCAGCAGCTTTCTTCTAGCGGGAGGGCCAACGGGGGAGCAGTACTTC.

In this sample, this clonotype turned up a few times. This rearrangement joins TRBV5-6 to TRBJ1-1; D gene uncertain. Per the germline V gene, CDR1 is SGHDT and CDR2 is YYEEEE. The CDR3 has 13 amino acids. V was cut by 4 bases and J by 5 bases, with 12 bases left in between. The CDR3 here is CASSPERGTEAFF. The CDR3 nucleotides read TGTGCCAGCAGCCCAGAGAGAGGGACTGAAGCTTTCTTT.

This clonotype was counted a few times. The chain couples TRBV9 to TRBJ2-7; 11 bases line up with TRBD2. Per germline, CDR1 SGDLS and CDR2 YYNGEE. J was trimmed by 3 bases and V by 1 base; bases with no gene match: 12. The CDR3 loop spans 18 amino acids. Written as DNA, the CDR3 is TGTGCCAGCAGCGTAAGCCCCCTTTCCGGGACTAGCGGCTACGAGCAGTACTTC. Translated: CASSVSPLSGTSGYEQYF.

In this sample, this clonotype turned up many times. CDR3 DNA sequence: TGTGCCAGCAGTTCCTCAGGAGTAAAGAATGAGCAGTTCTTC. Amino acid sequence: CASSSSGVKNEQFF. The V and J genes are TRBV28 and TRBJ2-1; no definite D call. Germline V gene lookup returns CDR1 MDHEN and CDR2 SYDVKM. V was clipped by 4 bases and J by 7 bases, with 14 bases between them. This CDR3 is 14 amino acids long.

This clonotype was observed at least ten times. The rearrangement joins TRBV18 to TRBJ2-3; D unresolved. Germline V gene lookup returns CDR1 KGHSH and CDR2 LQKENI. Trimming stripped 1 base from V and 1 base from J, with 3 bases between. The CDR3 extends over 13 amino acids. CDR3 residues: CASSPLGTDTQYF. The CDR3 nucleotides read TGTGCCAGCTCACCACTCGGCACAGATACGCAGTATTTT.

J is TRBJ1-1 and V is TRBV9, with D possibly matching TRBD1 (5 bases). Trimming left V 5 bases short and J 0 bases short, with 11 bases between. CDR1 is SGDLS, CDR2 YYNGEE, per germline. The CDR3 loop spans 14 amino acids. For the CDR3, the DNA is TGTGCCAGCAGGTGGGGGGGGATGAACACTGAAGCTTTCTTT. Encoded protein: CASRWGGMNTEAFF.

This clonotype was seen more than once but under ten times. The chain combines TRBV12-3 or TRBV12-4 with TRBJ1-1; D remains ambiguous. This CDR3 comprises 14 residues. Trimming removed 2 bases from V and 4 bases from J, with 11 bases in between. This CDR3 reads CASSLIRQSTEAFF. For the CDR3, the DNA is TGTGCCAGCAGTTTAATCCGGCAGAGCACTGAAGCTTTCTTT.

This clonotype was seen only a few times. V and J are TRBV10-2 and TRBJ2-3; 8 positions match TRBD2. CDR3 length equals 18 residues. J was trimmed by 4 bases and V by 3 bases; bases with no gene match: 15. Germline values: CDR1 WSHSY, CDR2 SAAADI. CDR3 region: CASSDSASGSSNSDTQYF. The DNA for the CDR3 is TGCGCCAGCAGTGATTCGGCTAGCGGGTCTTCGAATTCAGATACGCAGTATTTT.

This clonotype was seen many times. This rearrangement joins TRBV20-1 to TRBJ2-7; unclear D gene. The germline CDR1 and CDR2 sequences are DFQATT and SNEGSKA (reference sequence). The CDR3 runs 11 residues. Between the trimmed V and J ends, which lost 5 bases and 6 bases, there was a span of 11 bases. CDR3 in DNA: TGCAGTGCTTCTTCTGTGGGCGAGCAGTACTTC. The encoded protein is CSASSVGEQYF.

This clonotype was found many times. The chain joins TRBV12-3 or TRBV12-4 to TRBJ2-7; D could derive from TRBD1 or TRBD2 (5 bases each). Trimming stripped 2 bases from V and 5 bases from J, with 7 bases between. The CDR3 is made up of 12 amino acids. Written as DNA, the CDR3 is TGTGCCAGCAGTTTAATGGGGGACGAGCAGTACTTC. Translating it yields CASSLMGDEQYF.